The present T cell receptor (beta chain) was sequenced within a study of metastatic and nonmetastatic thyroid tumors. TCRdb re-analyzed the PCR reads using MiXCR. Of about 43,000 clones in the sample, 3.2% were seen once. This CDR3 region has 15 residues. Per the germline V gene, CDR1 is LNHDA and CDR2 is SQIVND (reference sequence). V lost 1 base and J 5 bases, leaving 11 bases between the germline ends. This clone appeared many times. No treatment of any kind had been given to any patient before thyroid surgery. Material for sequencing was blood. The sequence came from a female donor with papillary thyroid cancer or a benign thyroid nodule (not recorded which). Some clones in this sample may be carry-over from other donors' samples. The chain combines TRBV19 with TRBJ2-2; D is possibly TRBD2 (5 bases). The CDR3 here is CASSIASTSTGELFF. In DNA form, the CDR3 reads TGTGCCAGTAGTATAGCGTCCACTAGTACCGGGGAGCTGTTTTTT.